One and the same sample provided the 32 T cell receptor beta chains below, sequenced in a study of T-cell reconstitution after alpha-beta-depleted transplantation in children. Preparation of the TCRbeta library used unique molecular identifiers. TCRdb fed the PCR reads into MiXCR, producing one record per CDR3 protein. The sample shows approximately 200,000 distinct CDR3 sequences, approximately 15% of them seen only once. The sequencing used PBMCs from the stem cell graft donor, collected from the stem cell graft. These receptors originate from a human donor who donated a stem cell graft to a child with acute lymphoblastic leukemia.

This clonotype was seen more than once but under ten times. The J gene is TRBJ2-1, the V gene TRBV7-9, with D hard to call. The CDR3 length is 15 residues. CDR1 is SEHNR, CDR2 FQNEAQ, per germline (reference sequence). With 0 bases removed from V and 12 bases from J, the gap between germline ends came to 18 bases. The CDR3 region has the DNA TGTGCCAGCAGCTTAGCGTGGGCCTCCTACATGGGGCAGTTCTTC. It translates to CASSLAWASYMGQFF.

This clonotype was picked up many times. CDR3 residues: CASSLPDGGNTQYF. CDR3 sequence (DNA): TGCGCCAGCAGCCTACCAGACGGAGGCAATACGCAGTATTTT. This chain joins TRBV5-1 and TRBJ2-3; TRBD2 is a possible D gene (5 bases). Trimming removed 4 bases at V and 7 bases at J, with 16 bases between. Germline CDR1 is SGHRS and CDR2 is YFSETQ. The CDR3 is made up of 14 amino acids.

The sample holds many counts of this clonotype. The V call is TRBV28, the J call TRBJ2-7; weak D call: TRBD1 (6 bases). The CDR3 runs 15 residues. The V and J ends lost 6 bases and 4 bases respectively, with 19 bases between them. Germline V CDR1 and CDR2: MDHEN, SYDVKM. The CDR3 spells CASRHYRVGLYEQYF. DNA for the CDR3: TGTGCCAGCAGGCACTACAGGGTGGGGCTTTACGAGCAGTACTTC.

About this clonotype: The CDR3 does not close with the conserved phenylalanine or tryptophan, likely indicating a read error. The J gene is TRBJ2-1, the V gene TRBV4-1; D gene unclear. Germline CDR1 MGHRA, CDR2 YSYEKL. The CDR3 has 13 residues. The ends were cut back, 5 bases at V and 9 bases at J, with 14 bases in the middle. The CDR3 loop reads CASSLRQLGEQFL. CDR3 DNA sequence: TGCGCCAGCAGCTTGAGGCAGCTCGGTGAGCAGTTCCTC.

The chain employs TRBV30 and TRBJ2-1; the D gene is possibly TRBD2 (6 bases). This CDR3 has 12 residues. Germline values: CDR1 GTSNPN, CDR2 SVGIG (reference sequence). V was pared by 0 bases and J by 10 bases, with 10 bases between. CDR3 amino acids: CAWSVGLREQFF. The CDR3 nucleotides are TGTGCCTGGAGTGTCGGACTACGAGAGCAGTTCTTC.

This clonotype was counted at least ten times. The gene calls are TRBV5-1 and TRBJ2-5; maybe TRBD2 (5 bases). Germline V gives CDR1 SGHRS, CDR2 YFSETQ. V was clipped by 7 bases and J by 3 bases, with 10 bases between them. The CDR3 is made up of 12 amino acids. This CDR3 is CASGRTEETQYF. The CDR3 nucleotides read TGCGCCAGCGGACGGACTGAAGAGACCCAGTACTTC.

Of note for this clonotype: One base away lies a much larger clone, so this may be a sequencing read error. The J gene is TRBJ2-2, the V gene TRBV7-9, with no clear D. Germline V gene lookup returns CDR1 SEHNR and CDR2 FQNEAQ (reference sequence). The CDR3 has 14 residues. The CDR3 spells CVSTPSSNTGELFF. For the CDR3, the DNA is TGTGTCAGCACCCCGAGTAGCAACACCGGGGAGCTGTTTTTT.

This clonotype was observed many times. This chain joins TRBV28 and TRBJ2-7; 10 bases are a match to TRBD2. The CDR3 totals 15 residues. Germline values: CDR1 MDHEN, CDR2 SYDVKM. V lost 6 bases, J lost 0 bases, and 5 bases stayed unmatched. The CDR3 spells CASSQTSGSSYEQYF. Here the CDR3 DNA reads TGTGCCAGCAGCCAGACTAGCGGGTCCTCCTACGAGCAGTACTTC.

This clonotype was observed many times. The chain is built from TRBV28 and TRBJ1-6, with 11 bases matching TRBD1. The germline gives CDR1 MDHEN, CDR2 SYDVKM. The J segment lost 7 bases and the V segment lost 5 bases, leaving 4 bases of the junction unmatched. The CDR3 has 15 residues. The CDR3 DNA reads as TGTGCCAGCAGTCCCCGGGACAGGGGGAATTCACCCCTCCACTTT. Translation: CASSPRDRGNSPLHF.

This clonotype was seen ten or more times. V gene TRBV3-1 combines with J gene TRBJ2-5; D is possibly TRBD1 (6 bases). The V end lost 4 bases, the J end lost 4 bases, and 19 bases lay between the germline ends. Germline CDR1 reads LGHDT; CDR2 reads YNNKEL (reference sequence). The CDR3 consists of 16 residues. This CDR3 is CASSRTGQPFRETQYF. DNA of the CDR3: TGTGCCAGCAGCCGAACAGGGCAACCATTCCGAGAGACCCAGTACTTC.

This clonotype was seen at least ten times. This chain links TRBV27 with TRBJ2-3, with 8 positions matching TRBD1. CDR3 length: 16 amino acids. The trim removed 5 bases at V and 0 bases at J, leaving 7 bases unmatched. CDR1 is MNHEY and CDR2 is SMNVEV in the germline V gene (reference sequence). This CDR3 reads CASSRQGATSTDTQYF. The CDR3 DNA reads TGTGCCAGCAGTCGCCAGGGGGCCACTAGCACAGATACGCAGTATTTT.

There are a few counts of this clonotype. CDR3 amino acids: CSARDRQGGPYEQYF. DNA of the CDR3: TGCAGTGCTAGAGATCGACAGGGGGGACCCTACGAGCAGTACTTC. The chain recombines TRBV20-1 with TRBJ2-7, with 9 bases lining up with TRBD1. The CDR3 covers 15 residues. The ends lost 0 bases at V and 2 bases at J; junction bases unmatched: 5. The germline gives CDR1 DFQATT, CDR2 SNEGSKA (reference sequence).

The sample holds many counts of this clonotype. At one boundary the junction diverges from the germline segment, which might be a read error. The chain couples TRBV29-1 to TRBJ2-3, with 7 positions matching TRBD1. CDR1 and CDR2 (germline): SQVTM, ANQGSEA. This CDR3 is built from 10 residues. The CDR3 DNA sequence: TGCAGCGTTGAAGCCCTAGGGACAGCTTTT. Its translation: CSVEALGTAF.

There are many counts of this clonotype. This chain uses TRBV5-1 with TRBJ2-5, with a tentative D call TRBD1 (6 bases). Germline loops: CDR1 SGHRS, CDR2 YFSETQ. V lost 8 bases to trimming and J lost 2 bases, with 13 bases between them. The CDR3 has 13 amino acids. The chain's CDR3 is CASKQGTQETQYF. Written as DNA, the CDR3 is TGCGCCAGTAAACAGGGAACACAAGAGACCCAGTACTTC. The full variable domain, its missing parts supplied by reference TRBV5-1 and TRBJ2-5, is KAGVTQTPRYLIKTRGQQVTLSCSPISGHRSVSWYQQTPGQGLQFLFEYFSETQRNKGNFPGRFSGRQFSNSRSEMNVSTLELGDSALYLCASKQGTQETQYFGPGTRLLVL.

Ten or more counts support this clonotype. This chain links TRBV28 with TRBJ1-1, with D maybe TRBD1 (6 bases). Germline CDR1 MDHEN, CDR2 SYDVKM. The CDR3 length is 17 residues. Trimming stripped 5 bases from V and 0 bases from J, with 19 bases between. The CDR3 sequence: CASSTWDMSGLNTEAFF. CDR3 bases: TGTGCCAGCAGTACCTGGGACATGTCGGGATTGAACACTGAAGCTTTCTTT.

This clonotype was counted ten times or more. The chain recombines TRBV5-1 with TRBJ1-3; D is possibly TRBD1 (5 bases). The CDR3 is 14 amino acids. Germline lookup yields CDR1 SGHRS and CDR2 YFSETQ. V was shortened by 7 bases and J by 0 bases, with 11 bases between the two germline ends. CDR3 DNA: TGCGCCAGCGAACAGGACGGCTCTGGAAACACCATATATTTT. This translates into CASEQDGSGNTIYF.

This clonotype was found many times. The CDR3 loop reads CASSGAGTDWSQPQHF. The CDR3 DNA reads as TGTGCCAGCAGTGGGGCAGGCACAGACTGGAGTCAGCCCCAGCATTTT. This chain joins TRBV27 and TRBJ1-5; D possibly corresponds to TRBD1 (5 bases). The CDR3 is made up of 16 amino acids. The germline V gene encodes CDR1 MNHEY and CDR2 SMNVEV (reference sequence). V lost 5 bases and J lost 6, with 20 bases in between.

CDR3 nucleotides: TGCAGTGCTATCCGGGACCCCCGGTTGAGAGATACGCAGTATTTT. Translating gives CSAIRDPRLRDTQYF. The chain employs TRBV20-1 and TRBJ2-3, with D perhaps being TRBD1 or TRBD2 (5 bases each). Trimming shortened V by 4 bases and J by 5 bases, and 19 bases separated the two germline ends. This CDR3 has 15 residues. Germline CDR1 DFQATT, CDR2 SNEGSKA (reference sequence).

There are many counts of this clonotype. The chain couples TRBV4-1 to TRBJ1-1, with 10 bases that match TRBD1. The CDR3 runs to 15 residues. J was trimmed by 5 bases and V by 1 base; bases with no gene match: 4. Germline V gives CDR1 MGHRA, CDR2 YSYEKL. The CDR3 region is CASSQGQGAGTEAFF. The CDR3, as DNA: TGCGCCAGCAGCCAAGGACAGGGGGCAGGGACTGAAGCTTTCTTT.

The V and J genes are TRBV18 and TRBJ2-1, with 8 bases lining up with TRBD1. Trimming at V came to 0 bases and at J to 5 bases, leaving 9 bases not matched to a gene. This CDR3 contains 17 residues. The germline gives CDR1 KGHSH, CDR2 LQKENI. In DNA, the CDR3 is TGTGCCAGCTCACCACCTGCTTTCAGGGGGCTTCACAATGAGCAGTTCTTC. It yields the protein CASSPPAFRGLHNEQFF.

This clonotype has ten or more counts. The CDR3 is CASRPRQGVTGELFF. CDR3 coding DNA: TGTGCCAGCCGACCGCGACAGGGGGTCACCGGGGAGCTGTTTTTT. V usage is TRBV6-1 and J usage is TRBJ2-2; 9 bases agree with TRBD1. This CDR3 comprises 15 residues. V lost 8 bases, J lost 4 bases, and 8 bases stayed unmatched. Germline loops: CDR1 MNHNS, CDR2 SASEGT.

This clonotype has at least ten counts. J is TRBJ2-5 and V is TRBV20-1; D gene ambiguous. The CDR3 is 11 residues long. Germline assignment: CDR1 DFQATT and CDR2 SNEGSKA (reference sequence). With 1 base removed from V and 10 bases from J, the gap between germline ends came to 10 bases. The DNA of the CDR3 is TGCAGTGCTAGAGGACCCATGGACCAGTACTTC. Translated: CSARGPMDQYF.

This clonotype has just a few counts. The chain is built from TRBV10-3 and TRBJ2-5; 7 bases align to TRBD1. The ends lost 5 bases at V and 1 base at J; junction bases unmatched: 1. The CDR3 loop spans 13 amino acids. The V gene's germline CDR1 is ENHRY and CDR2 SYGVKD. This CDR3 is CAISRQGQETQYF. Written as DNA, the CDR3 is TGTGCCATCAGTCGACAGGGCCAAGAGACCCAGTACTTC.

The genes are TRBV11-1 and TRBJ2-2; 7 bases are shared with TRBD2. The CDR3 is made up of 18 amino acids. Unmatched junction bases numbered 11, after V lost 3 bases and J lost 1 base. The germline V gene has CDR1 SGHAT and CDR2 FQDESV (reference sequence). The CDR3 DNA reads TGTGCCAGCAGCTTTCGGGGGGAGAGGCGGGAGAACACCGGGGAGCTGTTTTTT. This translates into CASSFRGERRENTGELFF.

This clonotype was observed many times. This chain links TRBV27 with TRBJ1-2; D call uncertain. Germline-derived CDR1 and CDR2 are MNHEY and SMNVEV (reference sequence). Trimming removed 0 bases at V and 6 bases at J, with 14 bases between. The CDR3 length is 15 residues. In DNA, the CDR3 is TGTGCCAGCAGTTTATCCCGCGGGTGGTGGCATGGCTACACCTTC. Amino acid sequence: CASSLSRGWWHGYTF.

V usage is TRBV4-2 and J usage is TRBJ1-2; no clear D gene. Germline loops: CDR1 LGHNA, CDR2 YNFKEQ. The CDR3 runs 16 residues. Trimming cost V 0 bases and J 0 bases, with 11 bases left between them. CDR3 residues: CASSQDEDESNYGYTF. The CDR3 nucleotides read TGTGCCAGCAGCCAAGATGAGGACGAATCTAACTATGGCTACACCTTC.

This clonotype came up many times. The chain is built from TRBV12-3 or TRBV12-4 and TRBJ1-1, with 9 bases aligning to TRBD1. CDR3 length: 15 residues. The V segment lost 5 bases and the J segment 5 bases; nucleotides outside the gene matches: 9. The CDR3 loop is CASSPPGQGRTEAFF. The CDR3 coding sequence is TGTGCCAGCAGTCCACCGGGACAGGGACGGACTGAAGCTTTCTTT.

This clonotype was detected a few times. V gene TRBV29-1 combines with J gene TRBJ2-7; TRBD1 is a possible D gene (5 bases). Germline V CDR1 and CDR2: SQVTM, ANQGSEA. This CDR3 is 11 amino acids long. The V end lost 5 bases, the J end lost 6 bases, and 11 bases lay between the germline ends. The CDR3 region is CSVRPGREQYF. The CDR3 DNA sequence: TGCAGCGTTCGGCCAGGGCGCGAGCAGTACTTC.

Details on this clonotype: Since a much larger clone is just one base distant, this may be a read error. This chain links TRBV12-3 or TRBV12-4 with TRBJ2-1, with D hard to call. The ends were cut back, 5 bases at V and 4 bases at J, with 6 bases in the middle. The CDR3 is 12 amino acids. The DNA of the CDR3 is TGTGCCAGCAGTCCCCAATACAATGAGCAGTTCTTC. This sequence encodes CASSPQYNEQFF.

In its sample, this clonotype was seen a few times. The chain has TRBV4-2 and TRBJ2-7, with 9 bases fitting TRBD2. The CDR3 has 17 amino acids. Germline CDR1 LGHNA, CDR2 YNFKEQ. The V gene end was trimmed by 1 base and the J gene end by 7 bases; junction bases not matched to a gene: 14. CDR3 nucleotide sequence: TGTGCCAGCAGCCAAGCGCGGGGCGGGAGGGTTCTTTCGGAGCAGTACTTC. It codes for CASSQARGGRVLSEQYF.

The rearrangement uses TRBV20-1 and TRBJ2-7, with D perhaps assigned TRBD1 or TRBD2 (6 bases each). V was clipped by 0 bases and J by 2 bases, with 14 bases between them. CDR3 length: 15 residues. CDR1 is DFQATT and CDR2 is SNEGSKA in the germline V gene (reference sequence). The CDR3 coding sequence is TGCAGTGCTAGAGATTTGGGGGGCCTCCCCTACGAGCAGTACTTC. The encoded protein is CSARDLGGLPYEQYF.

The chain employs TRBV5-1 and TRBJ2-1, with 12 bases fitting TRBD2. Germline V gives CDR1 SGHRS, CDR2 YFSETQ. The CDR3 runs 17 residues. V lost 3 bases and J lost 5; bases outside the gene matches: 9. CDR3 region: CASSSNGRTSGNNEQFF. As DNA, the CDR3 is TGCGCCAGCAGCTCCAATGGACGGACTAGCGGGAACAATGAGCAGTTCTTC.